The present T cell receptor (beta chain) was sequenced within a study of blood T cells in healthy people across ages. They isolated at least 6 million PBMCs from each sample. Findings and caveats of the study: PBMCs were not sorted, which prevented a conclusive comparison of naive versus antigen-experienced cells.

This clonotype has just a few counts. Its matching antigen is unknown. CDR3 size: 11 residues. V gave up 5 bases and J gave up 4 bases, with 5 bases separating them. The second PCR ran about 6 to 12 cycles with a sample-barcoded 5' primer and J-beta primers. One entry per CDR3 protein, called by TCRdb with MiXCR from the 5' RACE reads. This sample has around 1.5 million distinct CDR3 sequences, with approximately 59% found just once. The sample comprised blood. The clonotype comes from a man between 18 and 29 years old in good health. The chain is built from TRBV12-3 or TRBV12-4 and TRBJ2-5, with D unclear. CDR3 nucleotides: TGTGCCAGCAGTACGGCAGAGACCCAGTACTTC. Its protein is CASSTAETQYF.